A single sample gave rise to the 19 T cell receptor beta chains below, sequenced in a study of PD-1 blockade in mismatch repair-deficient tumors. Measured with immunoSEQ multiplex PCR; TCRdb has only the in-frame clones, and not every one. The sample contains around 130,000 clones, around nine tenths of which appear only once. Sequenced here: peripheral blood, sampled roughly 70 weeks after starting pembrolizumab. These receptors originate from an adult with mismatch repair-deficient cancer.

The CDR3 DNA sequence: TGTGCCAGCAGTGCCGGGACAGGGTACGAGACCCAGTACTTC. Translating it yields CASSAGTGYETQYF. The J gene is TRBJ2-5, the V gene TRBV6-1; 9 bases align to TRBD1. There are 14 residues in the CDR3. V shed 4 bases and J 5 bases; nucleotides not matched to a gene: 5. Germline CDR1 MNHNS, CDR2 SASEGT.

The rearrangement links TRBV6-5 to TRBJ2-7; D is undetermined. V lost 1 base and J 1 base, leaving 5 bases between the germline ends. The CDR3 extends over 13 amino acids. Germline lookup yields CDR1 MNHEY and CDR2 SVGAGI. CDR3 sequence: CASSYYSSYEQYF. The CDR3 region has the DNA TGTGCCAGCAGTTACTACAGTTCCTACGAGCAGTACTTC.

The gene calls are TRBV11-2 and TRBJ2-1; D possibly corresponds to TRBD1 (5 bases). The CDR3 contains 13 residues. The germline V gene has CDR1 SGHAT and CDR2 FQNNGV. V was cut by 5 bases and J by 4 bases, with 9 bases left in between. The CDR3 DNA is TGTGCCAGCAGCCTGACAGCTTACAATGAGCAGTTCTTC. It encodes CASSLTAYNEQFF.

The J gene is TRBJ2-2, the V gene TRBV19, with D maybe TRBD1 (5 bases). The V and J ends lost 8 bases and 7 bases respectively, with 14 bases between them. The CDR3 loop spans 13 amino acids. Germline-derived CDR1 and CDR2 are LNHDA and SQIVND (reference sequence). The CDR3 is CASFRQQGGELFF. CDR3 in DNA: TGTGCCAGTTTTAGACAGCAGGGCGGGGAGCTGTTTTTT.

Only one count was recorded for this clone. The chain links TRBV4-1 to TRBJ2-7, with TRBD1 matching over 8 bases. The CDR3 runs 15 residues. The junction had 7 bases not matched to a gene; V was cut back by 5 bases and J by 1 base. Germline V gene lookup returns CDR1 MGHRA and CDR2 YSYEKL. CDR3 nucleotide sequence: TGCGCCAGCAGCAAAACCGGGACAGGTTCCTACGAGCAGTACTTC. It yields the protein CASSKTGTGSYEQYF.

The J gene is TRBJ1-5, the V gene TRBV27; D is ambiguous. The CDR3 has 13 amino acids. Germline CDR1 MNHEY, CDR2 SMNVEV (reference sequence). V lost 5 bases to trimming and J lost 7 bases, with 12 bases between them. CDR3 region: CASSPYLTQPQHF. In DNA, the CDR3 is TGTGCCAGCAGTCCCTACCTAACCCAGCCCCAGCATTTT.

The gene calls are TRBV30 and TRBJ2-7; 7 bases map to TRBD1. Trimming cost V 4 bases and J 2 bases; bases outside gene matches: 8. CDR3 length: 14 amino acids. The germline V gene has CDR1 GTSNPN and CDR2 SVGIG (reference sequence). CDR3 sequence reads: CAWTGPGTAYEQYF. CDR3 nucleotides: TGTGCCTGGACTGGGCCGGGGACAGCCTACGAGCAGTACTTC.

The genes are TRBV21-1 and TRBJ2-7; the table's TRBD2 call for D was not verified on the DNA. TRBV21-1 corresponds to a pseudogene. The CDR3 has 11 residues. CDR3 loop: CASSTGREQYF. The CDR3 DNA reads TGTGCCAGCAGCACGGGTCGGGAGCAGTACTTC.

The chain links TRBV11-2 to TRBJ2-3, with D hard to call. Germline-derived CDR1 and CDR2 are SGHAT and FQNNGV. V was shortened by 4 bases and J by 0 bases, with 11 bases between the two germline ends. CDR3 length: 15 residues. DNA for the CDR3: TGTGCCAGCAGCTCCTCCGCGGAGAGCACAGATACGCAGTATTTT. Translating it yields CASSSSAESTDTQYF.

The chain carries TRBV4-1 and TRBJ2-5, with 10 bases matching TRBD2. Germline V CDR1 and CDR2: MGHRA, YSYEKL. CDR3 length equals 16 residues. V lost 4 bases, J lost 5 bases, and 10 bases stayed unmatched. CDR3 residues: CASSPLAGVTGETQYF. CDR3 DNA: TGCGCCAGCAGCCCGCTAGCGGGAGTAACTGGGGAGACCCAGTACTTC.

This sequence joins TRBV9 and TRBJ2-1; D possibly corresponds to TRBD2 (5 bases). V was clipped by 1 base and J by 7 bases, with 15 bases between them. CDR3 length equals 15 residues. The V gene's germline CDR1 is SGDLS and CDR2 YYNGEE. This chain's CDR3 is CASSVLSGIGNEQFF. As DNA, the CDR3 is TGTGCCAGCAGCGTACTATCGGGAATAGGGAATGAGCAGTTCTTC.

The chain couples TRBV12-5 to TRBJ1-4; unclear D gene. Trimming removed 2 bases at V and 0 bases at J, with 19 bases between. Per the germline V gene, CDR1 is LGHNT and CDR2 is FRNRAP. CDR3 length: 19 residues. CDR3 bases: TGTGCTAGTGGTTTGATATACTTGGGTCGGGATGCAACTAATGAAAAACTGTTTTTT. It translates to CASGLIYLGRDATNEKLFF.

This sequence joins TRBV7-8 and TRBJ2-7; TRBD2 might be the D (5 bases). Trimming pared 5 bases from V and 5 bases from J, leaving 10 bases between. The CDR3 runs 12 residues. Germline V gives CDR1 SGHVS, CDR2 FQNEAQ. The CDR3 sequence is CASSTWRNEQYF. In DNA, the CDR3 is TGTGCCAGCAGCACATGGAGGAACGAGCAGTACTTC.

V usage is TRBV6-1 and J usage is TRBJ2-7; 8 bases align to TRBD1. This CDR3 region has 15 residues. Trimming at V came to 1 base and at J to 0 bases, leaving 2 bases not matched to a gene. Per the germline V gene, CDR1 is MNHNS and CDR2 is SASEGT. The CDR3 DNA reads TGTGCCAGCAGTGAAGTAGGGACAGGCTCCTACGAGCAGTACTTC. Translated, it gives CASSEVGTGSYEQYF.

The chain recombines TRBV6-5 with TRBJ2-7, with D possibly TRBD1 on 6 matching bases. Germline loops: CDR1 MNHEY, CDR2 SVGAGI. With 2 bases removed from V and 4 bases from J, the gap between germline ends came to 12 bases. This CDR3 contains 14 residues. This chain's CDR3 is CASSYGTLVYEQYF. The CDR3 DNA sequence: TGTGCCAGCAGTTACGGGACACTTGTGTACGAGCAGTACTTC.

The rearrangement uses TRBV25-1 and TRBJ2-2; D perhaps matches TRBD2 (7 bases). The CDR3 extends over 14 amino acids. Between the trimmed V and J ends, which lost 8 bases and 5 bases, there was a span of 15 bases. Germline-derived CDR1 and CDR2 are MGHDK and SYGVNS. The CDR3: CASAGAGATGELFF. In nucleotides, the CDR3 is TGTGCCAGCGCCGGTGCGGGGGCGACCGGGGAGCTGTTTTTT.

This clone was recorded once. The V gene is TRBV30, the J gene TRBJ2-6, with D possibly being TRBD1 or TRBD2 (5 bases each). Trimming left V 0 bases short and J 3 bases short, with 12 bases between. Germline values: CDR1 GTSNPN, CDR2 SVGIG (reference sequence). CDR3 length: 16 residues. CDR3 amino acids: CAWSVQEVDGANVLTF. CDR3 coding DNA: TGTGCCTGGAGTGTACAGGAGGTGGATGGGGCCAACGTCCTGACTTTC. Full variable domain (remainder filled in from reference TRBV30 and TRBJ2-6): SQTIHQWPATLVQPVGSPLSLECTVEGTSNPNLYWYRQAAGRGLQLLFYSVGIGQISSEVPQNLSASRPQDRQFILSSKKLLLSDSGFYLCAWSVQEVDGANVLTFGAGSRLTVL.

The chain combines TRBV5-6 with TRBJ1-3; 8 bases line up with TRBD1. V lost 6 bases, J lost 0 bases, and 8 bases stayed unmatched. The germline V gene has CDR1 SGHDT and CDR2 YYEEEE. This CDR3 has 16 residues. The CDR3 reads CASTRTGPFSGNTIYF. The CDR3 region has the DNA TGTGCCAGCACAAGGACAGGGCCTTTCTCTGGAAACACCATATATTTT. Supplemented by reference TRBV5-6 and TRBJ1-3, the full variable domain reads DAGVTQSPTHLIKTRGQQVTLRCSPKSGHDTVSWYQQALGQGPQFIFQYYEEEERQRGNFPDRFSGHQFPNYSSELNVNALLLGDSALYLCASTRTGPFSGNTIYFGEGSWLTVV.

This chain joins TRBV9 and TRBJ1-4; D is perhaps TRBD1 (6 bases). V was trimmed by 0 bases and J by 0 bases, leaving 12 bases between them. This CDR3 contains 17 residues. The germline gives CDR1 SGDLS, CDR2 YYNGEE. Here the CDR3 reads CASSVGQGRTTNEKLFF. The DNA for the CDR3 is TGTGCCAGCAGCGTAGGGCAGGGGCGAACAACTAATGAAAAACTGTTTTTT. The full variable domain, in which reference TRBV9 and TRBJ1-4 provide the parts outside the CDR3, is DSGVTQTPKHLITATGQRVTLRCSPRSGDLSVYWYQQSLDQGLQFLIQYYNGEERAKGNILERFSAQQFPDLHSELNLSSLELGDSALYFCASSVGQGRTTNEKLFFGSGTQLSVL.